This T cell receptor beta chain was sequenced during a study of blood T cell repertoires in COVID-19. J lost 6 bases, V lost 1 base, and 6 bases had no gene match. The germline V gene encodes CDR1 SGHNT and CDR2 YYREEE (reference sequence). The CDR3 consists of 16 residues. Authors' analysis steps: How many nucleated cells were present was estimated from reference gene primer amplification. Sequenced by immunoSEQ multiplex PCR; TCRdb stores in-frame clones only, minus some. Clone size and the V and J calls come from that table; the DNA yielded D and trimming. Of 56,000 or so clones listed, around 84% are singletons.

Sequenced input: peripheral blood. This TCR was recovered from a human donor in a cohort sampled during active COVID-19. V is TRBV5-4 and J is TRBJ2-2, with 10 bases fitting TRBD1. CDR3 in amino acids: CASSLTGQGWPGELFF. CDR3 nucleotides: TGTGCCAGCAGCTTGACGGGACAGGGGTGGCCCGGGGAGCTGTTTTTT.